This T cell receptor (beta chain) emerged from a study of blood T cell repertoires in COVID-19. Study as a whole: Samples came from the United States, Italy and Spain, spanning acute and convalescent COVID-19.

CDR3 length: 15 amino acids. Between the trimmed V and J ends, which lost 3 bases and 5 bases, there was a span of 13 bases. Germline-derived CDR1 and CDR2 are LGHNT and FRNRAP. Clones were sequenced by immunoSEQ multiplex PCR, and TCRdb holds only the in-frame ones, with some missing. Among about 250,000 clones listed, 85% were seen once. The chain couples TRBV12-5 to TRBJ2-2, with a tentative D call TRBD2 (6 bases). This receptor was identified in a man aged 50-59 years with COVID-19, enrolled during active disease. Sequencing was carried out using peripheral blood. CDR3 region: CASGLISGGTGELFF. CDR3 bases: TGTGCTAGTGGTTTAATTTCTGGGGGGACCGGGGAGCTGTTTTTT.